This TCR beta chain was observed in a study of blood T cell repertoires in COVID-19. In the original processing: Researchers report that nucleated cell counts were estimated from reference gene primer amplification. Here immunoSEQ multiplex PCR was the method, and the copy in TCRdb shows in-frame clones only, minus some. That table gives V, J and clone size, and the DNA gave D and trimming. Of some 90,000 clones listed, 80% are singletons. This clone was observed once. There are 16 residues in the CDR3. The ends were cut back, 4 bases at V and 1 base at J, with 16 bases in the middle. Per the germline V gene, CDR1 is MNHEY and CDR2 is SVGAGI.

The source is a woman in her 70s with acute or convalescent COVID-19. This rearrangement joins TRBV6-5 to TRBJ1-1, with D perhaps TRBD1 (5 bases). Sequences were obtained from peripheral blood. CDR3 sequence: CASSLSWGGANTEAFF. CDR3 sequence (DNA): TGTGCCAGCAGTTTGTCCTGGGGAGGGGCGAACACTGAAGCTTTCTTT.